These T cell receptor beta chains were read from a single sample in a study of T cell responses to AZD1222 COVID-19 vaccine. Repertoires were generated with immunoSEQ multiplex PCR, while TCRdb's copy carries only in-frame clones and drops some. The sample lists more than 95,000 clones; 88% were seen once. This material consisted of peripheral blood, taken 28 days after the second AZD1222 dose. The receptor set was obtained from an adult who received the AZD1222 COVID-19 vaccine. CDR3s include the opening cysteine and the closing phenylalanine or tryptophan. The D gene is left open where the match is weak. The size field is filled for only some rows; it gives once, few, many or a size class.

d_gene: .
v_gene: TRBV7-9
abundance: .
j_gene: TRBJ2-5
CDR3aa: CASSRQGSETQYF
CDR3nt: TGTGCCAGCAGCCGCCAGGGTTCAGAGACCCAGTACTTC

d_gene: .
v_gene: TRBV2
abundance: .
j_gene: TRBJ1-5
CDR3aa: CASMGAGIYQPQHF
CDR3nt: TGTGCCAGCATGGGGGCCGGTATCTATCAGCCCCAGCATTTT

d_gene: .
v_gene: TRBV4-2
abundance: .
j_gene: TRBJ2-2
CDR3aa: CASSQEGSGPGELFF
CDR3nt: TGTGCCAGCAGCCAAGAGGGCTCCGGTCCCGGGGAGCTGTTTTTT

d_gene: .
v_gene: TRBV12-3/TRBV12-4
abundance: .
j_gene: TRBJ1-2
CDR3aa: CASSYGPAYGYTF
CDR3nt: TGTGCCAGCAGTTATGGGCCGGCCTATGGCTACACCTTC

d_gene: TRBD2
v_gene: TRBV4-1
abundance: .
j_gene: TRBJ2-1
CDR3aa: CASSLPLPGTSGGGEQFF
CDR3nt: TGCGCCAGCAGCCTCCCCCTACCCGGGACTAGCGGGGGGGGTGAGCAGTTCTTC

d_gene: .
v_gene: TRBV11-2
abundance: .
j_gene: TRBJ2-1
CDR3aa: CASSLLFQGNYDEQFF
CDR3nt: TGTGCCAGCAGCTTGCTCTTCCAGGGGAATTACGATGAGCAGTTCTTC

d_gene: TRBD2
v_gene: TRBV5-4
abundance: .
j_gene: TRBJ2-3
CDR3aa: CASSRTSGVRTSTDTQYF
CDR3nt: TGTGCCAGCAGCCGGACTAGCGGGGTCCGAACTAGCACAGATACGCAGTATTTT

d_gene: .
v_gene: TRBV28
abundance: .
j_gene: TRBJ1-1
CDR3aa: CASSLPSEAFF
CDR3nt: TGTGCCAGCAGTTTACCCAGTGAAGCTTTCTTT

d_gene: TRBD1
v_gene: TRBV7-9
abundance: .
j_gene: TRBJ1-1
CDR3aa: CASSDTGVGAFF
CDR3nt: TGTGCCAGCAGCGACACAGGGGTCGGGGCTTTCTTT

d_gene: .
v_gene: TRBV2
abundance: .
j_gene: TRBJ1-2
CDR3aa: CASSESWAANYGYTF
CDR3nt: TGTGCCAGCAGTGAATCGTGGGCCGCTAACTATGGCTACACCTTC

d_gene: .
v_gene: TRBV7-2
abundance: .
j_gene: TRBJ1-1
CDR3aa: CASSPTQWGRNTEAFF
CDR3nt: TGTGCCAGCAGCCCTACACAGTGGGGACGGAACACTGAAGCTTTCTTT

d_gene: TRBD1
v_gene: TRBV7-3
abundance: medium-sized
j_gene: TRBJ2-7
CDR3aa: CASSKGTGGLSSYEQYF
CDR3nt: TGTGCCAGCAGCAAAGGGACAGGGGGCTTATCCTCCTACGAGCAGTACTTC

d_gene: .
v_gene: TRBV7-3
abundance: .
j_gene: TRBJ1-4
CDR3aa: CASSLRRALENEKLFF
CDR3nt: TGTGCCAGCAGCTTACGTCGGGCCCTCGAAAATGAAAAACTGTTTTTT

d_gene: .
v_gene: TRBV7-2
abundance: .
j_gene: TRBJ1-1
CDR3aa: CASSQTSTTEAFF
CDR3nt: TGTGCCAGCAGCCAGACTAGTACCACTGAAGCTTTCTTT

d_gene: TRBD1
v_gene: TRBV19
abundance: .
j_gene: TRBJ2-5
CDR3aa: CASSPREGGRETQYF
CDR3nt: TGTGCCAGTAGTCCCCGGGAAGGGGGCCGCGAGACCCAGTACTTC

d_gene: .
v_gene: TRBV6-2/TRBV6-3
abundance: .
j_gene: TRBJ1-3
CDR3aa: CASSYYGQTLISGNTIYF
CDR3nt: TGTGCCAGCAGTTACTATGGACAGACCCTCATCTCTGGAAACACCATATATTTT

d_gene: .
v_gene: TRBV6-2/TRBV6-3
abundance: .
j_gene: TRBJ1-2
CDR3aa: CASSYQGLWGYTF
CDR3nt: TGTGCCAGCAGTTACCAGGGGCTTTGGGGCTACACCTTC

d_gene: TRBD1
v_gene: TRBV12-3/TRBV12-4
abundance: .
j_gene: TRBJ1-2
CDR3aa: CASRGQGGYGYTF
CDR3nt: TGTGCCAGCAGGGGACAGGGGGGCTATGGCTACACCTTC

d_gene: TRBD2
v_gene: TRBV7-2
abundance: .
j_gene: TRBJ2-7
CDR3aa: CASSQLAGGQFYEQYF
CDR3nt: TGTGCCAGCAGCCAACTAGCGGGGGGGCAGTTCTACGAGCAGTACTTC

d_gene: TRBD1
v_gene: TRBV25-1
abundance: .
j_gene: TRBJ1-6
CDR3aa: CASRRGQGAPLHF
CDR3nt: TGTGCCAGCAGGCGAGGACAGGGGGCACCCCTCCACTTT

d_gene: TRBD2
v_gene: TRBV29-1
abundance: .
j_gene: TRBJ2-5
CDR3aa: CSVGGMTSGRLVETQYF
CDR3nt: TGCAGCGTTGGTGGGATGACTAGCGGGAGATTGGTAGAGACCCAGTACTTC

d_gene: .
v_gene: TRBV2
abundance: .
j_gene: TRBJ1-2
CDR3aa: CASTPAARVHGYTF
CDR3nt: TGTGCCAGCACCCCCGCTGCCAGGGTCCATGGCTACACCTTC

d_gene: TRBD2
v_gene: TRBV9
abundance: .
j_gene: TRBJ2-7
CDR3aa: CASSPAGSGGYEQYF
CDR3nt: TGTGCCAGCAGCCCCGCCGGGTCGGGGGGTTACGAGCAGTACTTC

d_gene: .
v_gene: TRBV4-1
abundance: once
j_gene: TRBJ1-3
CDR3aa: CASSQGANGNTIYF
CDR3nt: TGCGCCAGCAGCCAGGGGGCAAATGGAAACACCATATATTTT

d_gene: .
v_gene: TRBV7-2
abundance: .
j_gene: TRBJ2-1
CDR3aa: CASSSRTGSSYNEQFF
CDR3nt: TGTGCCAGCAGCTCGCGGACTGGGAGCTCCTACAATGAGCAGTTCTTC

d_gene: .
v_gene: TRBV7-3
abundance: .
j_gene: TRBJ2-5
CDR3aa: CASSLGEPDQETQYF
CDR3nt: TGTGCCAGCAGCTTGGGGGAGCCGGACCAAGAGACCCAGTACTTC

d_gene: .
v_gene: TRBV7-9
abundance: once
j_gene: TRBJ2-5
CDR3aa: CASSSHTGIVTQYF
CDR3nt: TGTGCCAGCAGCTCTCATACAGGGATTGTGACCCAGTACTTC

d_gene: .
v_gene: TRBV6-2/TRBV6-3
abundance: .
j_gene: TRBJ2-7
CDR3aa: CASSYRPQGYEQYF
CDR3nt: TGTGCCAGCAGTTACAGGCCTCAGGGCTACGAGCAGTACTTC